The clone carrying this T cell receptor (beta chain) appeared a single time. A read error may account for a junction end that differs from germline. This record comes from a study of tumor and adjacent non-tumor tissue in lung cancer. RNA was extracted from bulk tissue without any cell sorting. The normal lung tissue was taken more than 3 cm from the tumor edge. The library came from three nested PCR rounds adapted from ARM-PCR protocols. TCRdb analysed the multiplex PCR reads with MiXCR anew, one entry per CDR3 protein. The sample records around 82,000 distinct CDR3 sequences, 80% to 90% being singletons. This CDR3 is built from 14 residues. Germline values: CDR1 KGHDR, CDR2 SFDVKD.

The sample was distant non-tumor lung tissue. This TCR derives from a man aged 55 to 70 with non-small cell lung cancer. The chain uses TRBV24-1 and TRBJ1-1; tentative D call: TRBD1 (5 bases). The CDR3 bases are TGCGTCACCAGTGATTACCAGGGGAACACTGAAGCTTTCTTT. Encoded protein: CVTSDYQGNTEAFF.